These 3 T cell receptor beta chains came from one sample sequenced in a study of cytomegalovirus exposure and HLA in healthy donors. The PCR employed 60 Vbeta primers together with 13 Jbeta primers. Here immunoSEQ multiplex PCR was the method, and the copy in TCRdb shows in-frame clones only, minus some. The sample comprises around 100,000 clones, about 77% of which are singletons, and approximately 4.8% rests with the top ten. The sample was PBMCs. These TCRs come from a male donor in good health and CMV-seropositive.

The chain employs TRBV2 and TRBJ2-7; the D gene is possibly TRBD1 (5 bases). Trimming took off 7 bases at V and 0 bases at J, with 10 bases between the two ends. Germline assignment: CDR1 SNHLY and CDR2 FYNNEI. The CDR3 contains 13 residues. The CDR3 sequence is CASKGHLSYEQYF. CDR3 sequence (DNA): TGTGCCAGCAAAGGACATCTCTCCTACGAGCAGTACTTC.

This chain uses TRBV5-8 with TRBJ2-3; D possibly corresponds to TRBD1 (6 bases). Trimming stripped 4 bases from V and 0 bases from J, with 9 bases between. The germline CDR1 and CDR2 sequences are SGHTS and YDEGEE. CDR3 length: 14 amino acids. The chain's CDR3 is CASSMGASTDTQYF. The CDR3 region has the DNA TGTGCCAGCAGCATGGGGGCCAGCACAGATACGCAGTATTTT.

J is TRBJ1-1 and V is TRBV6-5, with TRBD1 matching over 7 bases. The CDR3 contains 14 residues. Germline trimming cut 2 bases from V and 1 base from J; bases unmatched to any gene: 1. From germline, CDR1 is MNHEY and CDR2 SVGAGI. Here the CDR3 reads CASSYGTANTEAFF. The CDR3 bases are TGTGCCAGCAGTTACGGGACAGCGAACACTGAAGCTTTCTTT.